This entry describes one TCR beta chain. The sample originates from a study of blood T cell repertoires in COVID-19. At the level of the study: Samples came from the United States, Italy and Spain, spanning acute and convalescent COVID-19. In each case, the material was cDNA or gDNA derived from T cells, B-cell-depleted T cells, or PBMCs.

As handled by the study authors: Reference gene primer amplification in the assay estimated nucleated cell counts. Some clones are missing from TCRdb's copy, which holds only in-frame ones; the method was immunoSEQ multiplex PCR. The D gene and trimming were derived from the DNA, and the V and J assignments and clone size from that table. The sample includes about 54,000 clones, 75% to 95% of them seen just once. This CDR3 is 11 amino acids long. Trimming removed 6 bases from V and 7 bases from J, with 10 bases in between. Germline assignment: CDR1 MNHEY and CDR2 SVGAGI. This chain uses TRBV6-5 with TRBJ2-7, with D unclear. The sample was peripheral blood. The sequence was obtained from a woman in her thirties or forties with active COVID-19. CDR3 DNA sequence: TGTGCCAGCAGATCCCTATGGGAGCAGTACTTC. Translating gives CASRSLWEQYF.